These 24 T cell receptor beta chains originate from one sample sequenced in a study of neoadjuvant nivolumab and ipilimumab in lung cancer. Sequencing used immunoSEQ multiplex PCR; TCRdb keeps in-frame clones, though not all of them. This sample has some 37,000 clones; 75% to 90% occur once, and the top ten carry approximately 3.5%. The material was peripheral blood, obtained before neoadjuvant nivolumab, alone or with ipilimumab. These receptors came from an adult with non-small cell lung cancer.

V usage is TRBV6-5 and J usage is TRBJ2-6; D remains ambiguous. Germline lookup yields CDR1 MNHEY and CDR2 SVGAGI. The CDR3 is 15 amino acids. Trimming cost V 6 bases and J 0 bases, with 9 bases left between them. The CDR3 sequence is CASRLSYSGANVLTF. The CDR3 region has the DNA TGTGCCAGCAGATTAAGTTACTCTGGGGCCAACGTCCTGACTTTC.

The genes are TRBV6-1 and TRBJ1-2, with a tentative D call TRBD1 (6 bases). Looked up from germline, CDR1 is MNHNS and CDR2 is SASEGT. V gave up 6 bases and J gave up 4 bases, with 15 bases separating them. The CDR3 sequence is 14 residues long. The CDR3 DNA sequence: TGTGCCAGCAGAGCCCGACAGGAGATCTATGGCTACACCTTC. It codes for CASRARQEIYGYTF.

The chain is built from TRBV7-9 and TRBJ1-5; 8 nucleotides match TRBD1. V was clipped by 7 bases and J by 5 bases; unmatched bases: 10. The germline CDR1 and CDR2 sequences are SEHNR and FQNEAQ (reference sequence). This CDR3 is built from 15 residues. The CDR3, as DNA: TGTGCCAGCACCCTAGGTTCAGGGGGCGATCAGCCCCAGCATTTT. This gives the protein CASTLGSGGDQPQHF. The whole variable domain, remainder taken from reference TRBV7-9 and TRBJ1-5, is DTGVSQNPRHKITKRGQNVTFRCDPISEHNRLYWYRQTLGQGPEFLTYFQNEAQLEKSRLLSDRFSAERPKGSFSTLEIQRTEQGDSAMYLCASTLGSGGDQPQHFGDGTRLSIL.

This clone is a singleton in its sample. V usage is TRBV5-1 and J usage is TRBJ2-2, with 10 bases identical to TRBD2. Germline loops: CDR1 SGHRS, CDR2 YFSETQ. With 3 bases clipped from V and 4 bases from J, the junction kept 12 bases outside the gene matches. The CDR3 consists of 18 residues. The CDR3 loop reads CASSYPLKREGFTGELFF. The CDR3 DNA is TGCGCCAGCAGCTACCCTCTCAAGCGGGAGGGCTTCACCGGGGAGCTGTTTTTT.

This chain uses TRBV9 with TRBJ2-7; D ambiguous. This CDR3 is built from 16 residues. Trimming cost V 0 bases and J 4 bases, with 17 bases left between them. CDR1 is SGDLS, CDR2 YYNGEE, per germline. The CDR3 nucleotides read TGTGCCAGCAGCGTAGGTCTCGAGCGTCTTTCGTACGAGCAGTACTTC. Translation gives CASSVGLERLSYEQYF.

This chain links TRBV30 with TRBJ2-6, with D maybe TRBD1 (5 bases). Germline CDR1 GTSNPN, CDR2 SVGIG (reference sequence). Trimming stripped 5 bases from V and 2 bases from J, with 7 bases between. The CDR3 has 13 amino acids. CDR3 region: CAWQTAGANVLTF. The CDR3 coding sequence is TGTGCCTGGCAGACAGCTGGGGCCAACGTCCTGACTTTC. Full variable domain (remainder filled in from reference TRBV30 and TRBJ2-6): SQTIHQWPATLVQPVGSPLSLECTVEGTSNPNLYWYRQAAGRGLQLLFYSVGIGQISSEVPQNLSASRPQDRQFILSSKKLLLSDSGFYLCAWQTAGANVLTFGAGSRLTVL.

The chain uses TRBV18 and TRBJ2-2; TRBD1 might be the D (6 bases). This CDR3 is built from 16 residues. Germline V gene sequence: CDR1 KGHSH, CDR2 LQKENI. V was clipped by 3 bases and J by 4 bases, with 15 bases between them. This chain's CDR3 is CASSPWAGEGTGELFF. The CDR3, as DNA: TGTGCCAGCTCACCGTGGGCAGGGGAAGGCACCGGGGAGCTGTTTTTT.

This chain links TRBV5-4 with TRBJ1-1; D might be TRBD1 (5 bases). Germline V gene sequence: CDR1 SGHNT, CDR2 YYREEE (reference sequence). Trimming took 0 bases from V and 6 from J, leaving 15 bases between them. The CDR3 contains 15 residues. The CDR3 region is CASSLDQAGDPEAFF. In DNA, the CDR3 is TGTGCCAGCAGCTTGGATCAGGCCGGGGACCCTGAAGCTTTCTTT.

V is TRBV7-9 and J is TRBJ2-7; D call uncertain. Germline V gene sequence: CDR1 SEHNR, CDR2 FQNEAQ (reference sequence). This CDR3 comprises 12 residues. V lost 5 bases and J 4 bases, leaving 9 bases between the germline ends. This CDR3 is CASSVDGYEQYF. The CDR3, as DNA: TGTGCCAGCAGCGTAGATGGGTACGAGCAGTACTTC. Full variable domain (missing parts from reference TRBV7-9 and TRBJ2-7): DTGVSQNPRHKITKRGQNVTFRCDPISEHNRLYWYRQTLGQGPEFLTYFQNEAQLEKSRLLSDRFSAERPKGSFSTLEIQRTEQGDSAMYLCASSVDGYEQYFGPGTRLTVT.

V is TRBV7-7 and J is TRBJ2-5; D is unclear. V dropped 1 base and J dropped 5 bases, with 8 bases sitting between them. From germline, CDR1 is SSHAT and CDR2 FNYEAQ (reference sequence). The CDR3 consists of 13 residues. CDR3 in amino acids: CASSLERGETQYF. Written as DNA, the CDR3 is TGTGCCAGCAGCTTAGAAAGAGGCGAGACCCAGTACTTC.

This clone was observed a few times. The V gene is TRBV4-3, the J gene TRBJ2-1; D gene ambiguous. Germline V lookup: CDR1 LGHNA, CDR2 YSLEER. V shed 0 bases and J shed 9 bases, with 9 bases lying between them. The CDR3 loop spans 13 amino acids. CDR3 DNA: TGCGCCAGCAGCCAAGAAACATGGGCTGAGCAGTTCTTC. Translation: CASSQETWAEQFF.

The CDR3 nucleotides read TGCAGTGCTAGGGAGGGGTTCCGCTACACCTTC. This gives the protein CSAREGFRYTF. This sequence joins TRBV20-1 and TRBJ1-2; perhaps TRBD1 as D (5 bases). The V end lost 3 bases, the J end lost 9 bases, and 11 bases lay between the germline ends. Germline V lookup: CDR1 DFQATT, CDR2 SNEGSKA (reference sequence). This CDR3 region has 11 residues.

The rearrangement joins TRBV25-1 to TRBJ2-1; TRBD2 matches at 9 bases. The CDR3 covers 18 residues. Trimming took 3 bases from V and 6 from J; bases not matched to a gene: 15. The germline CDR1 and CDR2 sequences are MGHDK and SYGVNS. The DNA of the CDR3 is TGTGCCAGCAGTGACCTTAGTGGGGCGGGAGGGCTCCCCAATGAGCAGTTCTTC. It encodes CASSDLSGAGGLPNEQFF.

This chain uses TRBV6-6 with TRBJ1-2, with D uncertain. V lost 7 bases and J lost 4, with 13 bases in between. From germline, CDR1 is MNHNY and CDR2 SVGAGI (reference sequence). CDR3 size: 13 residues. The CDR3: CASTRAPLYGYTF. In DNA, the CDR3 is TGTGCCAGCACAAGGGCCCCCCTCTATGGCTACACCTTC.

J is TRBJ1-5 and V is TRBV19; 8 bases match TRBD1. V was clipped by 5 bases and J by 6 bases; unmatched bases: 6. The CDR3 is 14 amino acids. Germline V gene sequence: CDR1 LNHDA, CDR2 SQIVND (reference sequence). The CDR3, as DNA: TGTGCCAGTAGTCCATCAGGGGGCCTTCAGCCCCAGCATTTT. Protein product: CASSPSGGLQPQHF.

The genes are TRBV18 and TRBJ1-1, with TRBD1 as a possible D gene (6 bases). The CDR3 has 15 amino acids. Trimming pared 3 bases from V and 1 base from J, leaving 12 bases between. Germline CDR1 is KGHSH and CDR2 is LQKENI. In DNA, the CDR3 is TGTGCCAGCTCACCCCGCCGGGACACGAACACTGAAGCTTTCTTT. This codes for CASSPRRDTNTEAFF.

The chain recombines TRBV2 with TRBJ2-3; a weak D match, TRBD1 (5 bases). Germline V lookup: CDR1 SNHLY, CDR2 FYNNEI. The V end was cut by 4 bases, the J end by 2 bases, with 10 bases between. The CDR3 is 14 residues long. CDR3 loop: CASSVGRDTDTQYF. CDR3 coding DNA: TGTGCCAGCAGTGTGGGCAGGGACACAGATACGCAGTATTTT.

J is TRBJ2-5 and V is TRBV15, with 7 bases lining up with TRBD1. The CDR3 covers 15 residues. Germline CDR1 is LNHNV and CDR2 is YYDKDF (reference sequence). V was pared by 3 bases and J by 3 bases, with 7 bases of the junction left unmatched. The CDR3 here is CATSRNTGTEETQYF. CDR3 DNA sequence: TGTGCCACCAGCAGGAACACCGGGACAGAAGAGACCCAGTACTTC.

The chain is built from TRBV5-4 and TRBJ2-7; TRBD2 matches at 8 bases. The CDR3 loop spans 15 amino acids. Germline values: CDR1 SGHNT, CDR2 YYREEE (reference sequence). The V gene end was trimmed by 1 base and the J gene end by 2 bases; junction bases not matched to a gene: 5. CDR3 region: CASSLSSGSAYEQYF. CDR3 in DNA: TGTGCCAGCAGCTTGAGCAGCGGGAGTGCCTACGAGCAGTACTTC.

The chain recombines TRBV28 with TRBJ2-7; 8 bases agree with TRBD2. This CDR3 spans 16 amino acids. After removal of 5 bases from V and 4 bases from J, the junction contained 13 bases not matched to a gene. Germline CDR1 is MDHEN and CDR2 is SYDVKM. The CDR3 protein is CASSPAGAGERYEQYF. CDR3 nucleotide sequence: TGTGCCAGCAGTCCTGCGGGAGCGGGAGAGCGGTACGAGCAGTACTTC.

The chain joins TRBV6-5 to TRBJ2-7; 8 bases fit TRBD2. The CDR3 has 15 residues. Germline CDR1 and CDR2: MNHEY and SVGAGI. V shed 6 bases and J 2 bases; nucleotides not matched to a gene: 9. As DNA, the CDR3 is TGTGCCAGCAGCTACGGGGGGGGGTCGACCTACGAGCAGTACTTC. It translates to CASSYGGGSTYEQYF.

The V gene is TRBV6-1, the J gene TRBJ1-2; D ambiguous. Germline CDR1 and CDR2: MNHNS and SASEGT. The CDR3 is 14 amino acids. The V end was cut by 1 base, the J end by 5 bases, with 11 bases between. This chain's CDR3 is CASSEGLVPYGYTF. The CDR3 DNA is TGTGCCAGCAGTGAAGGGCTCGTACCTTATGGCTACACCTTC.

V and J are TRBV10-3 and TRBJ2-5; D is ambiguous. V lost 0 bases and J lost 5, with 4 bases in between. CDR3 length equals 12 residues. Germline-derived CDR1 and CDR2 are ENHRY and SYGVKD. Here the CDR3 reads CAISESVETQYF. In nucleotides, the CDR3 is TGTGCCATCAGTGAGTCGGTGGAGACCCAGTACTTC.

The V call is TRBV18, the J call TRBJ1-2; D gene uncertain. V was cut by 0 bases and J by 7 bases, with 6 bases left in between. The germline gives CDR1 KGHSH, CDR2 LQKENI. This CDR3 comprises 12 residues. CDR3 DNA sequence: TGTGCCAGCTCACCACCGAACCCTGGCTACACCTTC. Translating it yields CASSPPNPGYTF.